Presented here are 18 T cell receptor beta chains from one specimen sequenced in a study of cytomegalovirus exposure and HLA in healthy donors. Primers for the PCR totalled 60 Vbeta and 13 Jbeta. TCRdb keeps only in-frame clones here, not all; method: immunoSEQ multiplex PCR. The sample yields some 120,000 clones, around 60% seen once. Sequencing was done on a sample of PBMCs. The receptors derive from a woman in her thirties or forties in good health and CMV-seropositive.

V gene TRBV7-9 combines with J gene TRBJ2-7; a possible D gene is TRBD1 (5 bases). Trimming stripped 6 bases from V and 0 bases from J, with 9 bases between. The germline gives CDR1 SEHNR, CDR2 FQNEAQ (reference sequence). CDR3 length: 13 amino acids. CDR3 region: CASRPGSSYEQYF. CDR3 in DNA: TGTGCCAGCAGGCCAGGGTCCTCCTACGAGCAGTACTTC.

This clone was seen more than once but under ten times. The CDR3 DNA follows: TGCGCCAGCCGGGTAGAACTAGCGGGAGCCTACGAGCAGTACTTC. Protein: CASRVELAGAYEQYF. The chain employs TRBV5-1 and TRBJ2-7; 11 nucleotides match TRBD2. This CDR3 comprises 15 residues. V shed 7 bases and J 2 bases; nucleotides not matched to a gene: 8. The V gene's germline CDR1 is SGHRS and CDR2 YFSETQ.

The chain uses TRBV7-9 and TRBJ2-5; possibly TRBD1 for D (5 bases). CDR3 length: 15 residues. Per the germline V gene, CDR1 is SEHNR and CDR2 is FQNEAQ (reference sequence). V shed 0 bases and J shed 3 bases, with 11 bases lying between them. CDR3 residues: CASSLAPGKKETQYF. CDR3 coding DNA: TGTGCCAGCAGCTTAGCGCCAGGGAAAAAAGAGACCCAGTACTTC.

This chain connects TRBV4-3 to TRBJ2-5; maybe TRBD1 (7 bases). The germline V gene has CDR1 LGHNA and CDR2 YSLEER. V was cut by 4 bases and J by 3 bases, with 15 bases left in between. There are 15 residues in the CDR3. As DNA, the CDR3 is TGCGCCAGCAGCCCTCTCGCAGGGGGGAAAGAGACCCAGTACTTC. Its protein product is CASSPLAGGKETQYF.

V is TRBV7-2 and J is TRBJ2-7; 10 bases match TRBD2. Losses at the gene ends were 5 bases for V and 2 bases for J; bases not matched to a gene: 6. This CDR3 is 15 amino acids long. Germline CDR1 is SGHTA and CDR2 is FQGNSA. The CDR3 sequence is CASSPRTSGPYEQYF. CDR3 DNA sequence: TGTGCCAGCAGCCCTAGGACTAGCGGACCCTACGAGCAGTACTTC. Using reference TRBV7-2 and TRBJ2-7 for the parts outside the CDR3, the full variable domain is GAGVSQSPSNKVTEKGKDVELRCDPISGHTALYWYRQSLGQGLEFLIYFQGNSAPDKSGLPSDRFSAERTGGSVSTLTIQRTQQEDSAVYLCASSPRTSGPYEQYFGPGTRLTVT.

The chain combines TRBV7-8 with TRBJ2-5; TRBD2 aligns across 11 bases. The V segment lost 2 bases and the J segment 1 base; nucleotides outside the gene matches: 6. Germline CDR1 is SGHVS and CDR2 is FQNEAQ. This CDR3 region has 17 residues. CDR3 region: CASSLPTSGILQETQYF. CDR3 nucleotides: TGTGCCAGCAGCTTACCGACTAGCGGGATACTCCAAGAGACCCAGTACTTC.

The chain uses TRBV30 and TRBJ2-5, with TRBD2 identical over 7 bases. The better agreement between TRBJ2-7 and the DNA end casts doubt on the J call. This CDR3 region has 14 residues. Germline V gene data show CDR1 as GTSNPN and CDR2 as SVGIG (reference sequence). CDR3 in amino acids: CAWSMGEGPYEQYF. The CDR3 coding sequence is TGTGCCTGGAGTATGGGGGAGGGTCCCTACGAGCAGTACTTC.

A note on this clone: At one of its ends the junction is not consistent with the germline gene, which may arise from a read error. The V call is TRBV7-3, the J call TRBJ1-1; possibly TRBD1 for D (6 bases). Germline values: CDR1 SGHTA, CDR2 FQGTGA. This CDR3 has 15 residues. CDR3: CAGSPSGGMNTEAFF. The CDR3 DNA is TGTGCCGGCAGCCCCTCTGGGGGCATGAACACTGAAGCTTTCTTT.

V is TRBV14 and J is TRBJ2-3, with a tentative D call TRBD2 (6 bases). Trimming took off 0 bases at V and 4 bases at J, with 29 bases between the two ends. This CDR3 region has 21 residues. Per the germline V gene, CDR1 is SGHDN and CDR2 is FVKESK. The CDR3 reads CASSQDITGLPNSPGADTQYF. As DNA, the CDR3 is TGTGCCAGCAGCCAAGATATCACCGGACTACCGAACAGCCCGGGGGCAGATACGCAGTATTTT.

V is TRBV19 and J is TRBJ2-3; D ambiguous. The CDR3 extends over 11 amino acids. Trimming removed 8 bases from V and 4 bases from J, with 7 bases in between. Germline assignment: CDR1 LNHDA and CDR2 SQIVND (reference sequence). The CDR3 DNA reads TGTGCCAGTGGCCCAGCAGATACGCAGTATTTT. Protein sequence: CASGPADTQYF. Based on the CDR3 plus reference TRBV19 and TRBJ2-3, the full variable domain is DGGITQSPKYLFRKEGQNVTLSCEQNLNHDAMYWYRQDPGQGLRLIYYSQIVNDFQKGDIAEGYSVSREKKESFPLTVTSAQKNPTAFYLCASGPADTQYFGPGTRLTVL.

V gene TRBV2 combines with J gene TRBJ2-1, with a weak D call TRBD2 (5 bases). V lost 9 bases and J lost 0, with 12 bases in between. CDR1 is SNHLY and CDR2 is FYNNEI in the germline V gene. The length of the CDR3 is 14 residues. The CDR3 loop reads CARNGGLSYNEQFF. The CDR3 DNA follows: TGTGCCAGAAACGGCGGACTCTCCTACAATGAGCAGTTCTTC.

The chain has TRBV27 and TRBJ2-2; the D gene is possibly TRBD1 (6 bases). Trimming pared 5 bases from V and 4 bases from J, leaving 14 bases between. The CDR3 covers 15 residues. CDR1 MNHEY and CDR2 SMNVEV come from the germline V gene (reference sequence). The CDR3 sequence is CASSPPDSGTGELFF. CDR3 DNA: TGTGCCAGCAGTCCCCCGGACAGCGGCACCGGGGAGCTGTTTTTT.

Only a few counts were recorded for this clone. The J gene is TRBJ2-5, the V gene TRBV2; D remains unclear. Germline CDR1 SNHLY, CDR2 FYNNEI. Trimming pared 4 bases from V and 1 base from J, leaving 16 bases between. The length of the CDR3 is 16 residues. This CDR3 reads CASSVPPGTIQETQYF. As DNA, the CDR3 is TGTGCCAGCAGTGTCCCCCCAGGAACAATCCAAGAGACCCAGTACTTC.

The chain recombines TRBV7-9 with TRBJ2-1; 15 bases agree with TRBD2. Germline CDR1 and CDR2: SEHNR and FQNEAQ (reference sequence). The trim removed 5 bases at V and 8 bases at J, leaving 4 bases unmatched. CDR3 length equals 15 residues. The CDR3 sequence: CASSLGLAGGYEQFF. CDR3 bases: TGTGCCAGCAGCCTGGGACTAGCGGGAGGCTATGAGCAGTTCTTC.

This chain uses TRBV18 with TRBJ2-5; possible D gene TRBD1, 6 bases. Trimming took 3 bases from V and 1 from J, leaving 12 bases between them. The CDR3 spans 15 residues. CDR1 is KGHSH and CDR2 is LQKENI in the germline V gene. The CDR3 loop is CASSPNGQSQETQYF. The CDR3 region has the DNA TGTGCCAGCTCACCGAATGGACAGAGCCAAGAGACCCAGTACTTC.

This sequence joins TRBV9 and TRBJ2-1, with D possibly being TRBD1 (5 bases). The CDR3 contains 15 residues. The V end lost 0 bases, the J end lost 6 bases, and 13 bases lay between the germline ends. Per the germline V gene, CDR1 is SGDLS and CDR2 is YYNGEE. The CDR3 DNA sequence: TGTGCCAGCAGCGTAGCAGGGCACATCTCCAATGAGCAGTTCTTC. As protein: CASSVAGHISNEQFF.

V gene TRBV11-1 combines with J gene TRBJ2-7; possible D gene TRBD2, 6 bases. The CDR3 spans 14 residues. V lost 5 bases, J lost 3 bases, and 14 bases lay in between. The V gene's germline CDR1 is SGHAT and CDR2 FQDESV (reference sequence). Here the CDR3 reads CASSQDRDFYEQYF. The CDR3, as DNA: TGTGCCAGCAGCCAAGATCGGGACTTCTACGAGCAGTACTTC.

This clone came up a few times. The V call is TRBV2, the J call TRBJ2-3; D remains ambiguous. The CDR3 consists of 14 residues. Germline lookup yields CDR1 SNHLY and CDR2 FYNNEI. Trimming cost V 6 bases and J 0 bases, with 10 bases left between them. CDR3: CASRADASTDTQYF. For the CDR3, the DNA is TGTGCCAGCAGGGCGGATGCTAGCACAGATACGCAGTATTTT. Full variable domain (missing parts from reference TRBV2 and TRBJ2-3): EPEVTQTPSHQVTQMGQEVILRCVPISNHLYFYWYRQILGQKVEFLVSFYNNEISEKSEIFDDQFSVERPDGSNFTLKIRSTKLEDSAMYFCASRADASTDTQYFGPGTRLTVL.